The 15 T cell receptor beta chains presented below share a single source sample, sequenced in a study of cytomegalovirus exposure and HLA in healthy donors. PCR employed 60 Vbeta and 13 Jbeta primers. Libraries were prepared by immunoSEQ multiplex PCR; TCRdb keeps only in-frame clonotypes and omits some of them. Here the sample spans about 210,000 clones, 60% to 80% being singletons. Sequenced: PBMCs. The receptor source for this set is a male donor in good health and CMV-seronegative.

V usage is TRBV19 and J usage is TRBJ2-1; D may be TRBD1 (7 bases). V was pared by 5 bases and J by 2 bases, with 25 bases between. Germline V gene lookup returns CDR1 LNHDA and CDR2 SQIVND (reference sequence). CDR3 length: 19 residues. CDR3 DNA sequence: TGTGCCAGTAGTCCCCCGACAGGGTTAACGGGAGACACCTACAATGAGCAGTTCTTC. Its translation is CASSPPTGLTGDTYNEQFF.

This clone was counted a few times. The chain has TRBV19 and TRBJ2-3; 11 bases are shared with TRBD2. Unmatched junction bases numbered 4, after V lost 7 bases and J lost 1 base. This CDR3 comprises 15 residues. The germline V gene encodes CDR1 LNHDA and CDR2 SQIVND (reference sequence). The DNA for the CDR3 is TGTGCCAGTACCGTACTAGCGGGGGGCACAGATACGCAGTATTTT. It translates to CASTVLAGGTDTQYF.

The genes are TRBV7-9 and TRBJ2-2; no reliable D call. Between the trimmed V and J ends, which lost 5 bases and 1 base, there was a span of 11 bases. This CDR3 spans 15 amino acids. Germline V gene data show CDR1 as SEHNR and CDR2 as FQNEAQ (reference sequence). The CDR3 DNA reads TGTGCCAGCAGCCCCCCTGGCGGGAACACCGGGGAGCTGTTTTTT. Protein sequence: CASSPPGGNTGELFF.

This clone was counted a single time. The genes are TRBV28 and TRBJ2-5; the match to TRBD2 covers 13 bases. Germline CDR1 reads MDHEN; CDR2 reads SYDVKM. This CDR3 has 16 residues. Germline trimming cut 5 bases from V and 5 bases from J; bases unmatched to any gene: 8. The CDR3 is CASSLPGLAGVETQYF. The CDR3 DNA sequence: TGTGCCAGCAGTCTGCCCGGACTAGCGGGAGTTGAGACCCAGTACTTC. Full variable domain (missing parts from reference TRBV28 and TRBJ2-5): DVKVTQSSRYLVKRTGEKVFLECVQDMDHENMFWYRQDPGLGLRLIYFSYDVKMKEKGDIPEGYSVSREKKERFSLILESASTNQTSMYLCASSLPGLAGVETQYFGPGTRLLVL.

The chain is built from TRBV11-3 and TRBJ2-7, with 7 bases fitting TRBD1. Germline loops: CDR1 SGHNT, CDR2 YENEEA. This CDR3 is built from 14 residues. Trimming took 5 bases from V and 0 from J; bases not matched to a gene: 4. CDR3 region: CASSVGQSSYEQYF. For the CDR3, the DNA is TGTGCCAGCAGCGTGGGACAGAGCTCCTACGAGCAGTACTTC.

The V and J genes are TRBV27 and TRBJ2-5; the match to TRBD2 covers 9 bases. Gene TRBJ2-7 matches the end of the DNA better, so the J call may be wrong. This CDR3 spans 14 amino acids. In germline, CDR1 is MNHEY, CDR2 SMNVEV (reference sequence). CDR3 amino acids: CASRRAGGLHEQYF. Here the CDR3 DNA reads TGTGCCAGCAGGCGAGCGGGGGGCCTCCACGAGCAGTACTTC.

The chain links TRBV2 to TRBJ1-6; a possible D gene is TRBD1 (5 bases). The ends were cut back, 6 bases at V and 5 bases at J, with 17 bases in the middle. CDR3 length: 16 residues. Germline V gene lookup returns CDR1 SNHLY and CDR2 FYNNEI. In nucleotides, the CDR3 is TGTGCCAGCAGCTCGCCGCTGGGGCCCAATAATTCACCCCTCCACTTT. It encodes CASSSPLGPNNSPLHF.

This chain joins TRBV9 and TRBJ2-1; 7 bases fit TRBD2. Trimming removed 7 bases from V and 0 bases from J; junction bases left unmatched: 10. Germline CDR1 is SGDLS and CDR2 is YYNGEE. CDR3 length equals 16 residues. The CDR3 here is CASPRSGGSSYNEQFF. For the CDR3, the DNA is TGTGCCAGCCCCAGGTCGGGGGGTAGCTCCTACAATGAGCAGTTCTTC.

CDR3 in DNA: TGCGCCAGCAGCTTGTCCCGGCGGGAGGACACAGATACGCAGTATTTT. Amino acid sequence: CASSLSRREDTDTQYF. The V and J genes are TRBV5-1 and TRBJ2-3, with 8 nucleotides matching TRBD2. The CDR3 has 16 amino acids. J gave up 2 bases and V 1 base, and 6 bases lay outside the gene matches. Germline-derived CDR1 and CDR2 are SGHRS and YFSETQ.

This chain connects TRBV9 to TRBJ1-2; 7 bases line up with TRBD1. CDR1 and CDR2 from the germline V gene are SGDLS and YYNGEE. V shed 4 bases and J 2 bases; nucleotides not matched to a gene: 8. The CDR3 spans 15 residues. CDR3 sequence: CASSLGGQTNYGYTF. The CDR3 nucleotides are TGTGCCAGCAGCTTAGGGGGACAGACGAACTATGGCTACACCTTC.

The V call is TRBV11-2, the J call TRBJ1-3; no firm D call. V was trimmed by 6 bases and J by 1 base, leaving 4 bases between them. The CDR3 contains 12 residues. The germline V gene has CDR1 SGHAT and CDR2 FQNNGV. CDR3 residues: CASRASGNTIYF. CDR3 nucleotide sequence: TGTGCCAGCAGGGCATCTGGAAACACCATATATTTT.

This clone was recorded only once. This sequence joins TRBV30 and TRBJ1-3; D gene unclear. Per the germline V gene, CDR1 is GTSNPN and CDR2 is SVGIG (reference sequence). Trimming stripped 1 base from V and 2 bases from J, with 15 bases between. This CDR3 has 16 residues. CDR3 protein: CAWSGKEVATGNTIYF. CDR3 in DNA: TGTGCCTGGAGTGGGAAAGAGGTTGCCACTGGAAACACCATATATTTT.

This rearrangement joins TRBV6-5 to TRBJ1-1; no clear D gene. Trimming stripped 6 bases from V and 1 base from J, with 9 bases between. The CDR3 spans 13 residues. In germline, CDR1 is MNHEY, CDR2 SVGAGI. The CDR3 here is CASSRVANTEAFF. CDR3 DNA: TGTGCCAGCAGCAGAGTAGCGAACACTGAAGCTTTCTTT.

The J gene is TRBJ2-2, the V gene TRBV5-4; 12 bases align to TRBD2. Germline CDR1 and CDR2: SGHNT and YYREEE (reference sequence). With 7 bases clipped from V and 1 base from J, the junction kept 8 bases outside the gene matches. The CDR3 spans 17 residues. The CDR3 nucleotides read TGTGCCAGCCGTCGACAGACTAGCGGGAGGAACACCGGGGAGCTGTTTTTT. Translating it yields CASRRQTSGRNTGELFF.

The chain combines TRBV9 with TRBJ2-2; 9 bases fit TRBD1. Germline V gene sequence: CDR1 SGDLS, CDR2 YYNGEE. This CDR3 comprises 14 residues. The V gene end was trimmed by 5 bases and the J gene end by 8 bases; junction bases not matched to a gene: 7. The CDR3, as DNA: TGTGCCAGCAGAGAAGACAGGGGGGGTGGGGAGCTGTTTTTT. Translating gives CASREDRGGGELFF.